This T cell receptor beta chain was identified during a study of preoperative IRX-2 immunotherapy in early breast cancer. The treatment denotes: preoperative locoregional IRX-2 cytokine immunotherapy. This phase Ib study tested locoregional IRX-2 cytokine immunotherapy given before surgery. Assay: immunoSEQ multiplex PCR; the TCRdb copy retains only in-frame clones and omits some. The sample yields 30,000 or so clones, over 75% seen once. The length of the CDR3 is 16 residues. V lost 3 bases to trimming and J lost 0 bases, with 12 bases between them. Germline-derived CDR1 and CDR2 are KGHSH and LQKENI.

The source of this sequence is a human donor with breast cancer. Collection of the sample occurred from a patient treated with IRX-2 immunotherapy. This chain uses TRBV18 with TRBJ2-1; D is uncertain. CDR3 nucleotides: TGTGCCAGCTCACCCCAGACTCCCTCCTCCTACAATGAGCAGTTCTTC. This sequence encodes CASSPQTPSSYNEQFF.